Here is one T cell receptor beta chain with its context. The V gene end was trimmed by 3 bases and the J gene end by 8 bases; junction bases not matched to a gene: 6. Germline V gives CDR1 SGDLS, CDR2 YYNGEE. The CDR3 sequence is 14 residues long. This sample was included in a study of PD-L1 blockade in urothelial cancer. Turning to the study itself: Individuals in the cohort had been given 0 to 3 earlier chemotherapy regimens. Blood-derived samples held a median 141,255 T cells.

PCRs were each spiked with synthetic TCR analog templates. Assay: immunoSEQ multiplex PCR; the TCRdb copy retains only in-frame clones and omits some. The profile shows about 90,000 clones, roughly 90% of them singletons. The chain combines TRBV9 with TRBJ2-1, with 9 bases aligning to TRBD1. The receptor's source is a man between 60 and 75 years old with urothelial cancer. This specimen was PBMCs, taken around atezolizumab (anti-PD-L1) treatment. CDR3 nucleotides: TGTGCCAGCAGCGGGGGGGACAGGGTTTATGAGCAGTTCTTC. It yields the protein CASSGGDRVYEQFF.